The present T cell receptor (beta chain) was sequenced within a study of control samples from healthy donors and cancer patients. The method was immunoSEQ multiplex PCR; TCRdb's version includes in-frame clones alone and lacks a portion of them. Seen here are approximately 130,000 clones, roughly 87% observed once, and the top ten hold around 8.7%. A single count supports this clone. This clonotype originated in a man aged 40-49 years in good health. Sequencing was done on a sample of blood.

CDR3 loop: CSVEELRDRGSNIQYF. CDR3 DNA sequence: TGCAGCGTTGAAGAGTTAAGGGACAGGGGTTCAAACATTCAGTACTTC. The chain combines TRBV29-1 with TRBJ2-4, with 10 bases matching TRBD1. Germline CDR1 reads SQVTM; CDR2 reads ANQGSEA. The V and J ends lost 0 bases and 6 bases, in that order; junction bases with no gene match: 8. The CDR3 sequence is 16 residues long.